Listed below are T cell receptor beta chains from one sample, sequenced in a study of cytomegalovirus exposure and HLA in healthy donors. TCRdb keeps only in-frame clones here, not all; method: immunoSEQ multiplex PCR. The sample has 75,000 to 95,000 clones, approximately 96% seen once. The sequenced sample consisted of PBMCs. These receptors were obtained from a young man in good health and CMV-seronegative. Both conserved end residues are part of each CDR3. The D gene is left open where the match is weak. Only part of the rows carry a size: once, few, many, or a class if the clone is expanded.

j_call clone_size d_call v_call cdr3_aa cdr3_nt
TRBJ2-1 . TRBD2 TRBV4-3 CASSQGTSGSPEQFF TGCGCCAGCAGCCAAGGGACTAGCGGGAGCCCTGAGCAGTTCTTC
TRBJ2-1 . TRBD2 TRBV10-2 CASSEGTRAANEQFF TGCGCCAGCAGTGAAGGGACTAGGGCGGCCAATGAGCAGTTCTTC
TRBJ2-3 . . TRBV5-1 CASTVQGTDTQYF TGCGCCAGCACTGTACAGGGCACAGATACGCAGTATTTT
TRBJ2-2 . TRBD2 TRBV7-6 CASSLAQAGANTGELFF TGTGCCAGCAGCTTAGCCCAAGCGGGAGCGAACACCGGGGAGCTGTTTTTT
TRBJ1-3 . . TRBV6-1 CASSISSGNTIYF TGTGCCAGCAGTATCAGCTCTGGAAACACCATATATTTT
TRBJ1-1 . . TRBV5-1 CASSTRTAMNTEAFF TGCGCCAGCAGCACACGGACAGCTATGAACACTGAAGCTTTCTTT
TRBJ2-7 once TRBD1 TRBV14 CASSQGGTGYEQYF TGTGCCAGCAGCCAAGGGGGGACAGGCTACGAGCAGTACTTC
TRBJ2-3 . . TRBV5-1 CASSLGAREVTDTQYF TGCGCCAGCAGCTTGGGGGCTCGGGAAGTCACAGATACGCAGTATTTT
TRBJ1-5 . TRBD1 TRBV4-2 CASSQGGTGNQPQHF TGTGCCAGCAGCCAAGGGGGGACAGGGAATCAGCCCCAGCATTTT
TRBJ2-5 . TRBD2 TRBV2 CASNSGLAGGETQYF TGTGCCAGCAATTCGGGACTAGCGGGAGGAGAGACCCAGTACTTC
TRBJ1-1 . . TRBV5-5 CASTFVSYTEAFF TGTGCCAGCACCTTCGTGTCTTACACTGAAGCTTTCTTT
TRBJ1-1 . TRBD1 TRBV11-3 CASSAEWTGGSFF TGTGCCAGCAGCGCAGAATGGACAGGGGGTTCTTTCTTT
TRBJ1-1 . TRBD1 TRBV27 CASSLRGLNTEAFF TGTGCCAGCAGTTTAAGGGGGCTGAACACTGAAGCTTTCTTT
TRBJ1-2 . TRBD1 TRBV19 CASSNGQGEGYTF TGTGCCAGTAGCAACGGACAGGGCGAGGGCTACACCTTC
TRBJ1-2 . . TRBV28 CASGLPGHPNYGYTF TGTGCCAGCGGACTTCCGGGACACCCAAACTATGGCTACACCTTC
TRBJ2-2 once TRBD2 TRBV2 CASRNRAGTSGGATGELFF TGTGCCAGCCGCAATAGGGCAGGGACTAGCGGGGGGGCCACCGGGGAGCTGTTTTTT
TRBJ2-5 . TRBD1 TRBV6-5 CASSRRDSLIETQYF TGTGCCAGCAGTCGCCGGGACAGCTTAATAGAGACCCAGTACTTC
TRBJ2-3 . . TRBV28 CASSNRGRDPDTQYF TGTGCCAGCTCCAATAGGGGCCGCGACCCAGATACGCAGTATTTT
TRBJ1-5 . TRBD1 TRBV30 CAWSVTGWASQPQHF TGTGCCTGGAGCGTGACAGGGTGGGCATCGCAGCCCCAGCATTTT
TRBJ1-5 . . TRBV19 CASRSFSNQPQHF TGTGCCAGTAGGAGCTTTAGCAATCAGCCCCAGCATTTT
TRBJ1-2 . . TRBV30 CAWKSSYGYTF TGTGCCTGGAAGTCGAGCTATGGCTACACCTTC
TRBJ2-3 . TRBD2 TRBV5-1 CASSLKPASGSYQSTDTQYF TGCGCCAGCAGCTTGAAGCCAGCTAGCGGGAGCTACCAAAGCACAGATACGCAGTATTTT
TRBJ1-5 . TRBD1 TRBV2 CASSDNGQAGNQPQHF TGTGCCAGCAGTGATAACGGACAGGCGGGCAATCAGCCCCAGCATTTT
TRBJ2-2 . TRBD2 TRBV7-2 CASSQTSGSNTGELFF TGTGCCAGCAGCCAGACTAGCGGATCGAACACCGGGGAGCTGTTTTTT
TRBJ2-3 . TRBD1 TRBV6-4 CASSHGTGADTQYF TGTGCCAGCAGCCACGGGACAGGGGCAGATACGCAGTATTTT
TRBJ2-1 . TRBD2 TRBV27 CASSLSSAGGYNEQFF TGTGCCAGCAGTTTATCATCAGCGGGAGGGTACAATGAGCAGTTCTTC
TRBJ2-7 . . TRBV5-1 CASSLGGPYEQYF TGCGCCAGCAGCCTGGGGGGCCCCTACGAGCAGTACTTC
TRBJ2-5 . TRBD2 TRBV11-2 CASSFSGKDQETQYF TGTGCCAGCAGCTTTAGCGGGAAAGACCAAGAGACCCAGTACTTC
TRBJ1-1 . . TRBV7-8 CASSLARQGLTEAFF TGTGCCAGCAGCTTAGCTCGCCAGGGGTTAACTGAAGCTTTCTTT
TRBJ2-7 . . TRBV28 CASSSPGSPSYEQYF TGTGCCAGCAGTTCGCCCGGGTCCCCTTCCTACGAGCAGTACTTC
TRBJ2-5 . . TRBV7-6 CASSSGLRKQETQYF TGTGCCAGCAGCTCGGGACTCCGGAAACAAGAGACCCAGTACTTC
TRBJ2-7 . . TRBV19 CASKKQDSSYEQYF TGTGCCAGTAAGAAACAGGATAGCTCCTACGAGCAGTACTTC
TRBJ1-2 once TRBD1 TRBV6-5 CASSTGQSFSHYTF TGTGCCAGCAGTACGGGACAGTCATTCTCCCACTACACCTTC
TRBJ1-1 once TRBD1 TRBV10-3 CAISESAGGSAEAFF TGTGCCATCAGTGAGTCGGCAGGGGGGAGCGCTGAAGCTTTCTTT
TRBJ2-7 . . TRBV7-2 CASSFGWTEYEQYF TGTGCCAGCAGCTTCGGCTGGACTGAATACGAGCAGTACTTC
TRBJ2-3 . TRBD2 TRBV10-2 CASSESVAGGLTDTQYF TGCGCCAGCAGTGAGTCGGTAGCGGGAGGGCTGACAGATACGCAGTATTTT
TRBJ1-4 . TRBD1 TRBV2 CASSITGETDEKLFF TGTGCCAGCAGCATTACAGGGGAGACGGATGAAAAACTGTTTTTT
TRBJ1-1 . . TRBV28 CASSRADTEAFF TGTGCCAGCAGTCGTGCGGACACTGAAGCTTTCTTT
TRBJ1-1 . TRBD1 TRBV30 CAWSETGTGATMNTEAFF TGTGCCTGGAGTGAAACCGGGACAGGGGCAACCATGAACACTGAAGCTTTCTTT
TRBJ2-5 . TRBD2 TRBV15 CATSRVGLAGVRATQETQYF TGTGCCACCAGCAGAGTAGGACTAGCGGGGGTCCGGGCCACACAAGAGACCCAGTACTTC
TRBJ1-3 . . TRBV13 CASSLGSGSGNTIYF TGTGCCAGCAGTCTAGGCTCAGGGTCTGGAAACACCATATATTTT
TRBJ1-4 . TRBD1 TRBV6-5 CASSYSTGTGNEKLFF TGTGCCAGCAGTTACTCGACCGGGACAGGGAATGAAAAACTGTTTTTT
TRBJ1-2 . . TRBV4-1 CASSHKGGEFNYGYTF TGCGCCAGCAGCCACAAAGGGGGGGAGTTCAACTATGGCTACACCTTC
TRBJ2-6 . . TRBV6-5 CASSYLTGSGANVLTF TGTGCCAGCAGTTACCTTACAGGCTCTGGGGCCAACGTCCTGACTTTC
TRBJ2-1 . . TRBV5-1 CASSLDVGSGNEQFF TGCGCCAGCAGCTTGGACGTCGGGAGCGGAAATGAGCAGTTCTTC